Reported below is one T cell receptor (beta chain). The antigen is not known. The sample originates from a study of graft-versus-host responses after intestinal transplantation. Study in general: Each of the recipients got a multivisceral, liver-intestinal, or isolated intestinal transplant.

Clones were sequenced by immunoSEQ multiplex PCR, and TCRdb holds only the in-frame ones, with some missing. The sample lists some 86,000 clones; 88% were seen once. Findings and caveats of the study: In recipient marrow, GvH clones were found, and some appeared first in ileum or blood. Graft-donor T cell macrochimerism in patients accompanied high graft-versus-host to host-versus-graft clonal ratios in allografts.

Germline-derived CDR1 and CDR2 are SGHVS and FQNEAQ. CDR3 length equals 19 residues. V shed 3 bases, J shed 0 bases, and the junction held 13 bases outside the gene matches. The specimen was unstimulated CD4+ T cells sorted from spleen or lymph node cells, collected before transplant. The gene calls are TRBV7-8 and TRBJ2-3; 9 bases agree with TRBD2. The clonotype was recovered from a human donor who was the organ donor for an intestinal transplant. The CDR3 protein is CASSFPPGLAGGSTDTQYF. The CDR3 DNA reads TGTGCCAGCAGCTTCCCTCCCGGTCTGGCGGGAGGGAGCACAGATACGCAGTATTTT.